This is a list of T cell receptor beta chains from one sample in a study of blood T cell repertoires in COVID-19. The data were produced by immunoSEQ multiplex PCR, yet TCRdb's version contains in-frame clones alone and is incomplete. Of around 85,000 clones in the sample, 75% to 90% are singletons; the top ten hold 1.2%. Sequenced material: PBMCs or T cells enriched from blood (not recorded which). The receptor source for this set is a woman in her forties or fifties with acute COVID-19. Each CDR3 is given with its conserved first and last residue. The order of the fields is CDR3 protein, V gene, J gene, D gene. A D gene is named only where the DNA matches it firmly.

CDR3aa: CASSESLTGGQPQHF
v_gene: TRBV2
j_gene: TRBJ1-5
d_gene: .

CDR3aa: CASSQGTGLAYEQYF
v_gene: TRBV7-2
j_gene: TRBJ2-7
d_gene: TRBD1

CDR3aa: CASAVSYEQYF
v_gene: TRBV2
j_gene: TRBJ2-7
d_gene: .

CDR3aa: CASSVGVANYGYTF
v_gene: TRBV2
j_gene: TRBJ1-2
d_gene: .

CDR3aa: CASSLGTGGHEQYF
v_gene: TRBV11-3
j_gene: TRBJ2-7
d_gene: TRBD1

CDR3aa: CATGGASIEKLFF
v_gene: TRBV25-1
j_gene: TRBJ1-4
d_gene: .

CDR3aa: CSASQGLNYGYTF
v_gene: TRBV20-1
j_gene: TRBJ1-2
d_gene: .

CDR3aa: CASSPPNLATGGEGEKLFF
v_gene: TRBV18
j_gene: TRBJ1-4
d_gene: TRBD1

CDR3aa: CASSQGDRSNQPQHF
v_gene: TRBV4-1
j_gene: TRBJ1-5
d_gene: TRBD1

CDR3aa: CASSFSGRVDEQYF
v_gene: TRBV7-2
j_gene: TRBJ2-7
d_gene: TRBD2

CDR3aa: CASSSSGSLTDTQYF
v_gene: TRBV7-3
j_gene: TRBJ2-3
d_gene: TRBD2

CDR3aa: CASSLASGYNEQFF
v_gene: TRBV5-4
j_gene: TRBJ2-1
d_gene: TRBD2

CDR3aa: CASSRLGGGDEQYF
v_gene: TRBV7-2
j_gene: TRBJ2-7
d_gene: .

CDR3aa: CASSSRVAVYTGELFF
v_gene: TRBV11-2
j_gene: TRBJ2-2
d_gene: .

CDR3aa: CASSLDSLGLDTQYF
v_gene: TRBV5-1
j_gene: TRBJ2-3
d_gene: .

CDR3aa: CASSPRSWTGGMDTGELFF
v_gene: TRBV6-6
j_gene: TRBJ2-2
d_gene: TRBD1

CDR3aa: CASSPSEFDTQYF
v_gene: TRBV18
j_gene: TRBJ2-3
d_gene: .

CDR3aa: CASSVEAGVGGYTF
v_gene: TRBV9
j_gene: TRBJ1-2
d_gene: .

CDR3aa: CATSGMTASGYNEQFF
v_gene: TRBV24-1
j_gene: TRBJ2-1
d_gene: .

CDR3aa: CASSVQRGGYGYTF
v_gene: TRBV13
j_gene: TRBJ1-2
d_gene: .

CDR3aa: CASSLFGGFNEQFF
v_gene: TRBV28
j_gene: TRBJ2-1
d_gene: TRBD2

CDR3aa: CASSPDSNTEAFF
v_gene: TRBV18
j_gene: TRBJ1-1
d_gene: .

CDR3aa: CASIRDSGDNEQFF
v_gene: TRBV2
j_gene: TRBJ2-1
d_gene: .

CDR3aa: CASSLRLASSYEQYF
v_gene: TRBV7-8
j_gene: TRBJ2-7
d_gene: .

CDR3aa: CASSLGLVGNEQFF
v_gene: TRBV5-1
j_gene: TRBJ2-1
d_gene: .

CDR3aa: CASGLNTGGQPQHF
v_gene: TRBV12-5
j_gene: TRBJ1-5
d_gene: .

CDR3aa: CASSIQGIYEQYF
v_gene: TRBV12-3/TRBV12-4
j_gene: TRBJ2-7
d_gene: TRBD1

CDR3aa: CASSYGTGYTGELFF
v_gene: TRBV11-2
j_gene: TRBJ2-2
d_gene: TRBD1

CDR3aa: CASSQDPNSPLHF
v_gene: TRBV4-2
j_gene: TRBJ1-6
d_gene: .

CDR3aa: CASRWGQAQNQPQHF
v_gene: TRBV19
j_gene: TRBJ1-5
d_gene: .

CDR3aa: CASRAGLAADTQYF
v_gene: TRBV25-1
j_gene: TRBJ2-3
d_gene: TRBD2

CDR3aa: CATHQGGANVLTF
v_gene: TRBV28
j_gene: TRBJ2-6
d_gene: .

CDR3aa: CATSRDAVSGNTIYF
v_gene: TRBV15
j_gene: TRBJ1-3
d_gene: .

CDR3aa: CASSYGQMGYTF
v_gene: TRBV5-1
j_gene: TRBJ1-2
d_gene: .

CDR3aa: CAISLQGAPNEKLFF
v_gene: TRBV10-3
j_gene: TRBJ1-4
d_gene: TRBD1

CDR3aa: CASSTDSPYGYTF
v_gene: TRBV5-6
j_gene: TRBJ1-2
d_gene: .

CDR3aa: CASSLDSYSTDTQYF
v_gene: TRBV10-2
j_gene: TRBJ2-3
d_gene: .

CDR3aa: CASFYNTGQGNTEAFF
v_gene: TRBV13
j_gene: TRBJ1-1
d_gene: .

CDR3aa: CASSYSRNTEAFF
v_gene: TRBV6-5
j_gene: TRBJ1-1
d_gene: .

CDR3aa: CASSYGDRGGRDIQYF
v_gene: TRBV6-5
j_gene: TRBJ2-4
d_gene: TRBD1

CDR3aa: CSVVPGLTKGEQFF
v_gene: TRBV29-1
j_gene: TRBJ2-1
d_gene: TRBD2

CDR3aa: CASSSQAGEETQYF
v_gene: TRBV7-3
j_gene: TRBJ2-5
d_gene: TRBD2

CDR3aa: CSASAGTNYGYTF
v_gene: TRBV20-1
j_gene: TRBJ1-2
d_gene: .

CDR3aa: CATLTQDRSYEQYF
v_gene: TRBV6-5
j_gene: TRBJ2-7
d_gene: .

CDR3aa: CASSPTTGGTEAFF
v_gene: TRBV18
j_gene: TRBJ1-1
d_gene: TRBD1

CDR3aa: CTVGSPSSYNSPLHF
v_gene: TRBV28
j_gene: TRBJ1-6
d_gene: .

CDR3aa: CASSENVAPGELFF
v_gene: TRBV2
j_gene: TRBJ2-2
d_gene: .

CDR3aa: CASSQDPILDGSSYEQYF
v_gene: TRBV4-1
j_gene: TRBJ2-7
d_gene: .

CDR3aa: CASSEPQPEQYF
v_gene: TRBV9
j_gene: TRBJ2-7
d_gene: .